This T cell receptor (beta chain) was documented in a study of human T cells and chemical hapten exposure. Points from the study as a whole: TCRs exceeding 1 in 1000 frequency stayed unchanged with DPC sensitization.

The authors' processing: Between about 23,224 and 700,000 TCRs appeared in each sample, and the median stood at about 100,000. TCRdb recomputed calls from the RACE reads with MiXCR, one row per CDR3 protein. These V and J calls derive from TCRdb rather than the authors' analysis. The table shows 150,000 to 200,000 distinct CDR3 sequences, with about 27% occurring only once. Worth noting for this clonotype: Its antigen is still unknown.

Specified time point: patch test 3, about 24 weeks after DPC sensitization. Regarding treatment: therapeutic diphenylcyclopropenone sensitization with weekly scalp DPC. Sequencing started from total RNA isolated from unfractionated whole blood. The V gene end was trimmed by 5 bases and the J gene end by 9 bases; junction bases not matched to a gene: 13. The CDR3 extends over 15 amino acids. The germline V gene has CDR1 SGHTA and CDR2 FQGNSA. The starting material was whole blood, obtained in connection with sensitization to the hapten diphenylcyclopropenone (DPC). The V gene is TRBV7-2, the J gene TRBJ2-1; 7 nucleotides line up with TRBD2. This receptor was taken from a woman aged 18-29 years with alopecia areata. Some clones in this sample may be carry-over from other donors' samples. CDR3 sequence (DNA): TGTGCCAGCAGCGGCCCCTCCGCGGGAGTGGGTGAGCAGTTCTTC. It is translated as CASSGPSAGVGEQFF.